The sequence of this T cell receptor beta chain was determined in a study of blood T cell repertoires in COVID-19. About the study: Researchers got acute and convalescent COVID-19 samples from the United States, Italy and Spain. PBMCs, B-cell-depleted T cells, or T cells were the source of the cDNA or gDNA that made up the material.

The authors' processing: Cell counts per sample came from amplifying reference gene primers. Method: immunoSEQ multiplex PCR; TCRdb's copy keeps in-frame clones and lacks some. V and J calls and clone size come straight from that table; D and trimming were deduced from the DNA. The sample has roughly 25,000 clones, 75% to 85% seen once. The CDR3 is 13 amino acids. The V end was cut by 5 bases, the J end by 4 bases, with 9 bases between. CDR1 is SGHVS and CDR2 is FNYEAQ in the germline V gene. The sample taken for sequencing was peripheral blood. The TCR sequence derives from a human donor in a cohort sampled during active COVID-19. The V call is TRBV7-6, the J call TRBJ1-5, with D possibly being TRBD1 (6 bases). The CDR3 coding sequence is TGTGCCAGCAGCCCAACAGGGAATCAGCCCCAGCATTTT. Residues: CASSPTGNQPQHF.